This is a list of T cell receptor beta chains from one sample in a study of blood T cell repertoires in COVID-19. Profiling relied on immunoSEQ multiplex PCR, and the TCRdb table lists in-frame clones only, not all of them. The sample records some 150,000 clones, around 79% being singletons. Sequenced input: peripheral blood. These receptors all come from an older man with acute or convalescent COVID-19. The CDR3 runs from the conserved cysteine through the conserved F or W. D genes are given only for firm matches. Expanded clones get a size class; other rows say once, few or many, or leave the size out.

size,D,V,J,CDR3,DNA
few,TRBD1,TRBV4-1,TRBJ1-5,CASSQSVLRGPQPQHF,TGCGCCAGCAGCCAGTCGGTGCTCAGGGGGCCTCAGCCCCAGCATTTT
NA,NA,TRBV27,TRBJ1-2,CASRGALEPYGYTF,TGTGCCAGCAGGGGAGCACTAGAGCCATATGGCTACACCTTC
few,NA,TRBV12-5,TRBJ2-7,CASGFTYEQYF,TGTGCTAGTGGTTTTACCTACGAGCAGTACTTC
NA,TRBD1,TRBV5-5,TRBJ1-5,CASSGTDNQPQHF,TGTGCCAGCAGCGGGACAGACAATCAGCCCCAGCATTTT
few,NA,TRBV19,TRBJ2-3,CASSYTTTDTQYF,TGTGCCAGTAGTTATACTACCACAGATACGCAGTATTTT
NA,NA,TRBV5-8,TRBJ2-2,CASSKFQGGATGELFF,TGTGCCAGCAGCAAATTCCAGGGAGGTGCCACCGGGGAGCTGTTTTTT
many,NA,TRBV25-1,TRBJ2-1,CASVSRGAGMNEQFF,TGTGCCAGCGTGTCACGGGGGGCGGGGATGAATGAGCAGTTCTTC
few,TRBD2,TRBV27,TRBJ2-5,CASKLAAYQETQYF,TGTGCCAGCAAACTAGCGGCGTACCAAGAGACCCAGTACTTC
NA,NA,TRBV3-1/TRBV3-2,TRBJ2-1,CASSLTGGAYNEQFF,TGTGCCAGCAGCCTTACAGGGGGGGCCTACAATGAGCAGTTCTTC
NA,NA,TRBV7-6,TRBJ1-6,CASSATSPYNSPLHF,TGTGCCAGCAGCGCAACTTCGCCCTATAATTCACCCCTCCACTTT
NA,TRBD1,TRBV5-1,TRBJ1-3,CASSMTGQPSGNTIYF,TGCGCCAGCAGCATGACAGGGCAACCCTCTGGAAACACCATATATTTT
once,NA,TRBV2,TRBJ2-6,CACSWQGHEFGANVLTF,TGTGCCTGCTCCTGGCAGGGGCATGAGTTTGGGGCCAACGTCCTGACTTTC
NA,NA,TRBV29-1,TRBJ1-3,CSVDGGGNTIYF,TGCAGCGTTGACGGAGGAGGAAACACCATATATTTT
NA,NA,TRBV5-1,TRBJ1-1,CASSLEPAEAFF,TGCGCCAGCAGCTTGGAACCAGCTGAAGCTTTCTTT
NA,TRBD2,TRBV6-5,TRBJ2-5,CASSYRGGEETQYF,TGTGCCAGCAGTTACCGCGGGGGGGAAGAGACCCAGTACTTC
NA,NA,TRBV7-8,TRBJ2-1,CASSVGGPLSSYNEQFF,TGTGCCAGCAGTGTAGGGGGACCCTTAAGCTCCTACAATGAGCAGTTCTTC
NA,NA,TRBV4-1,TRBJ2-7,CASSQELRGPRHEQYF,TGCGCCAGCAGCCAAGAATTGCGGGGGCCCCGCCACGAGCAGTACTTC
NA,TRBD2,TRBV29-1,TRBJ2-5,CSVGLAGGSETQYF,TGCAGCGTGGGACTAGCGGGGGGTAGCGAGACCCAGTACTTC
NA,TRBD1,TRBV5-1,TRBJ1-1,CASSPQGVTEAFF,TGCGCCAGCAGCCCCCAGGGGGTCACTGAAGCTTTCTTT
NA,TRBD1,TRBV28,TRBJ1-5,CASSRGRTSNQPQHF,TGTGCCAGCAGTAGGGGGCGGACTAGCAATCAGCCCCAGCATTTT
once,TRBD2,TRBV11-3,TRBJ2-1,CASSLAVGGIGHDEQFF,TGTGCCAGCAGCTTAGCCGTCGGGGGGATAGGACACGATGAGCAGTTCTTC
NA,NA,TRBV9,TRBJ2-5,CASSVEGLQETQYF,TGTGCCAGCAGCGTAGAGGGGCTCCAAGAGACCCAGTACTTC